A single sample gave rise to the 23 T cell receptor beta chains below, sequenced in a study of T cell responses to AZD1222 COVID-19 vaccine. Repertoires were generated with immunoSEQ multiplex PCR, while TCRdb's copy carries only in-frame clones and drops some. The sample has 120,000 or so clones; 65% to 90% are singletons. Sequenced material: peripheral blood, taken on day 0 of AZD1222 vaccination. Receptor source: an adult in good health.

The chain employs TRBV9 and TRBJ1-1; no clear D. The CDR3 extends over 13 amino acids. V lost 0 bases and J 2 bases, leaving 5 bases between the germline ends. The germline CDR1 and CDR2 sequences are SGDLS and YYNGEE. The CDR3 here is CASSVGPNTEAFF. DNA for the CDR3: TGTGCCAGCAGCGTAGGACCTAACACTGAAGCTTTCTTT.

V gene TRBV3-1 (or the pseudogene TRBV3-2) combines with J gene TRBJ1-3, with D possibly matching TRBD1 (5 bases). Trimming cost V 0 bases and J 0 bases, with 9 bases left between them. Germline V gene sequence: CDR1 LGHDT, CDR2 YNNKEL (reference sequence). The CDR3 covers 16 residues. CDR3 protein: CASSQDGAVSGNTIYF. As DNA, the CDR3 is TGTGCCAGCAGCCAAGATGGGGCAGTCTCTGGAAACACCATATATTTT.

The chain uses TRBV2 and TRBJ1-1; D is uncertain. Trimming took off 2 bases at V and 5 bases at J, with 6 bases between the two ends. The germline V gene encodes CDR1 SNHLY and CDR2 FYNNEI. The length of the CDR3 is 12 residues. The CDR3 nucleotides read TGTGCCAGCAGTGAACGGCGGACTGAAGCTTTCTTT. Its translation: CASSERRTEAFF.

CDR3 DNA sequence: TGTGCCAGCTCACCAAGCACTGAAGCTTTCTTT. This codes for CASSPSTEAFF. This chain joins TRBV18 and TRBJ1-1, with no clear D. CDR3 size: 11 residues. Germline CDR1 and CDR2: KGHSH and LQKENI. The V end was cut by 2 bases, the J end by 4 bases, with 2 bases between.

In DNA, the CDR3 is TGTGCCAGCAGTTCCCCTCACGACGGCTCTGGGGCCAACGTCCTGACTTTC. Translating it yields CASSSPHDGSGANVLTF. The rearrangement links TRBV27 to TRBJ2-6, with D unresolved. CDR1 is MNHEY and CDR2 is SMNVEV in the germline V gene (reference sequence). Trimming cost V 4 bases and J 0 bases, with 13 bases left between them. CDR3 length equals 17 residues.

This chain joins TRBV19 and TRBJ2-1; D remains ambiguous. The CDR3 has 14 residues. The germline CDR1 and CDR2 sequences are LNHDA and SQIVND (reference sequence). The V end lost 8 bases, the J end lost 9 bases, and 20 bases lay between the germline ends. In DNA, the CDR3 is TGTGCCAGTGCTACCGGGCCCCCTGGGTCTGAGCAGTTCTTC. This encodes CASATGPPGSEQFF. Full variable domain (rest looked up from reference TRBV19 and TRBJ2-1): DGGITQSPKYLFRKEGQNVTLSCEQNLNHDAMYWYRQDPGQGLRLIYYSQIVNDFQKGDIAEGYSVSREKKESFPLTVTSAQKNPTAFYLCASATGPPGSEQFFGPGTRLTVL.

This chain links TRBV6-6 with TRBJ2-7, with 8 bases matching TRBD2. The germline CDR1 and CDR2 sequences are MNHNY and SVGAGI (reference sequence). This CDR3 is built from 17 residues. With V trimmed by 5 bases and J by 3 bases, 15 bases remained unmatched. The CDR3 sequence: CASSPGAAGDSYYEQYF. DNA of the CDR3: TGTGCCAGCAGTCCCGGGGCAGCGGGAGACTCATACTACGAGCAGTACTTC.

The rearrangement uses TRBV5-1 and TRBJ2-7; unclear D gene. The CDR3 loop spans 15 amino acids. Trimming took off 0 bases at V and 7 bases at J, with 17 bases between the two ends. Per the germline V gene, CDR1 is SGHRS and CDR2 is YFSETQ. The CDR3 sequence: CASSLVGPKTVEQYF. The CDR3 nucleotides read TGCGCCAGCAGCTTGGTCGGACCCAAAACGGTAGAGCAGTACTTC.

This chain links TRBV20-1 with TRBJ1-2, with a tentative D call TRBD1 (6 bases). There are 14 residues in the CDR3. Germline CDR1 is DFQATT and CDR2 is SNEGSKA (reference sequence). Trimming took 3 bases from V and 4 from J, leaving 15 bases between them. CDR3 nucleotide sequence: TGCAGTGCTAGTCAAACAGGGCGAGGCTATGGCTACACCTTC. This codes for CSASQTGRGYGYTF.

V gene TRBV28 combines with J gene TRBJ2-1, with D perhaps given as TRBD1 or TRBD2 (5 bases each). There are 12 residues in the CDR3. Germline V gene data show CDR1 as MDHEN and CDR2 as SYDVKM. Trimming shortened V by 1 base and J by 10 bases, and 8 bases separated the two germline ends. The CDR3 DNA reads TGTGCCAGCAGTTTATCACGGGGCGAGCAGTTCTTC. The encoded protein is CASSLSRGEQFF.

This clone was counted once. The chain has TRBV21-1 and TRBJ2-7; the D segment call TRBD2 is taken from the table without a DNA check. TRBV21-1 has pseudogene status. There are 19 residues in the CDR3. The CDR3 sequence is CASSKHRLREAGWIYEQYF. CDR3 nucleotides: TGTGCCAGCAGCAAACACAGGCTGAGGGAGGCGGGGTGGATCTACGAGCAGTACTTC.

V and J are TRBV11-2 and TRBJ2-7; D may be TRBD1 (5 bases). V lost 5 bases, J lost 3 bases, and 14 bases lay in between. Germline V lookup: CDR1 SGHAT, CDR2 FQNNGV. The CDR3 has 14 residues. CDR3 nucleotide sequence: TGTGCCAGCAGCCTGACAGTGGGCGGCTACGAGCAGTACTTC. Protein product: CASSLTVGGYEQYF.

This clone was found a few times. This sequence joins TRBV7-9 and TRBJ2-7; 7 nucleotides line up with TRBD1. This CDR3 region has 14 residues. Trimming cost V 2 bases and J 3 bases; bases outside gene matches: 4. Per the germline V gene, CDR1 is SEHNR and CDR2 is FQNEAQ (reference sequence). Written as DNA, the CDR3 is TGTGCCAGCAGCTTAAATACAGGGGACTACGAGCAGTACTTC. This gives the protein CASSLNTGDYEQYF.

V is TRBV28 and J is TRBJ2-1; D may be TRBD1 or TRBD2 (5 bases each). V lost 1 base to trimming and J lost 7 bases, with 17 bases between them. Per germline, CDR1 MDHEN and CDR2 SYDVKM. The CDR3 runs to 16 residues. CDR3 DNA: TGTGCCAGCAGTTTATTCGGGGCCGCCCATGAGAATGAGCAGTTCTTC. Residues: CASSLFGAAHENEQFF. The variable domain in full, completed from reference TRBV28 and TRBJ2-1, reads DVKVTQSSRYLVKRTGEKVFLECVQDMDHENMFWYRQDPGLGLRLIYFSYDVKMKEKGDIPEGYSVSREKKERFSLILESASTNQTSMYLCASSLFGAAHENEQFFGPGTRLTVL.

The CDR3 nucleotides are TGTGCCAGCACCCCCGGACTCCGCGTTTCGGGGGAGACCCAGTACTTC. Residues: CASTPGLRVSGETQYF. The rearrangement joins TRBV27 to TRBJ2-5; the D gene is possibly TRBD2 (5 bases). Germline V lookup: CDR1 MNHEY, CDR2 SMNVEV (reference sequence). The CDR3 loop spans 16 amino acids. Trimming took 7 bases from V and 5 from J, leaving 23 bases between them.

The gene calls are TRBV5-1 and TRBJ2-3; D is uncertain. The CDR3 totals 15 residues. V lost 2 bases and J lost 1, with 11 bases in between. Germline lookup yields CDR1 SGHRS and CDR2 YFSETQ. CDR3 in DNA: TGCGCCAGCAGCTTCGGTAGGTCCCGCACAGATACGCAGTATTTT. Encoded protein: CASSFGRSRTDTQYF.

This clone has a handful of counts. CDR3: CASSLEGAAEAFF. DNA for the CDR3: TGTGCCAGCAGCTTAGAGGGAGCGGCTGAAGCTTTCTTT. The chain links TRBV7-9 to TRBJ1-1; D gene uncertain. Trimming took 1 base from V and 6 from J, leaving 9 bases between them. This CDR3 is 13 amino acids long. From germline, CDR1 is SEHNR and CDR2 FQNEAQ (reference sequence).

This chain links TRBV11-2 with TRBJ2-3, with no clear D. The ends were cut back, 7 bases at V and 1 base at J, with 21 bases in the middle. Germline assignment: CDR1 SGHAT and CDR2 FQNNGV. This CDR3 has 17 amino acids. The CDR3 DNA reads TGTGCCAGCACCGAAATTGGTCTGACTCCTCGCACAGATACGCAGTATTTT. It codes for CASTEIGLTPRTDTQYF.

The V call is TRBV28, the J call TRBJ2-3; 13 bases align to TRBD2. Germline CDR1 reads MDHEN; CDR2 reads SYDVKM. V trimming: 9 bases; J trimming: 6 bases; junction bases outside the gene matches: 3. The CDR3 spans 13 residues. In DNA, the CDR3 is TGTGCCAGTGGGACTAGCGGGGCGGATACGCAGTATTTT. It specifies CASGTSGADTQYF.

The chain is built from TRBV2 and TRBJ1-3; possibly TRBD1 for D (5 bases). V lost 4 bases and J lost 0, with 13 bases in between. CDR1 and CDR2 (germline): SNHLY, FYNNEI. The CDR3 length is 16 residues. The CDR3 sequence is CASSVRGFISGNTIYF. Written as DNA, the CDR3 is TGTGCCAGCAGTGTTAGGGGTTTTATCTCTGGAAACACCATATATTTT.

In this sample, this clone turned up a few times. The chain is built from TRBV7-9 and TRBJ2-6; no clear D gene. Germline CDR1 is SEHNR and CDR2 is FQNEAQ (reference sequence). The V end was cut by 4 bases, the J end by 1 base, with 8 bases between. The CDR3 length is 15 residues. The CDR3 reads CASSYKASGANVLTF. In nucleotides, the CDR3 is TGTGCCAGCAGCTATAAGGCTTCTGGGGCCAACGTCCTGACTTTC.

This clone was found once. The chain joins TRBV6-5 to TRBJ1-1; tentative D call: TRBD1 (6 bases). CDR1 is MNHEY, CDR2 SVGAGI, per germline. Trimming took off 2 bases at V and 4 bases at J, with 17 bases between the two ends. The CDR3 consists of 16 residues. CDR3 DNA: TGTGCCAGCAGTTACGGAGGGGGGGGCGGAGGCACTGAAGCTTTCTTT. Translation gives CASSYGGGGGGTEAFF.

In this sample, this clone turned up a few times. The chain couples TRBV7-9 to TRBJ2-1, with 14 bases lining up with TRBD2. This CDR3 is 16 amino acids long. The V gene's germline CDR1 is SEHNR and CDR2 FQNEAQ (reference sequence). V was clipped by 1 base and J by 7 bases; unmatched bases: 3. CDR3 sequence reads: CASSLGLAGGWNEQFF. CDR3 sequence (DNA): TGTGCCAGCAGCTTAGGACTAGCGGGAGGGTGGAATGAGCAGTTCTTC.